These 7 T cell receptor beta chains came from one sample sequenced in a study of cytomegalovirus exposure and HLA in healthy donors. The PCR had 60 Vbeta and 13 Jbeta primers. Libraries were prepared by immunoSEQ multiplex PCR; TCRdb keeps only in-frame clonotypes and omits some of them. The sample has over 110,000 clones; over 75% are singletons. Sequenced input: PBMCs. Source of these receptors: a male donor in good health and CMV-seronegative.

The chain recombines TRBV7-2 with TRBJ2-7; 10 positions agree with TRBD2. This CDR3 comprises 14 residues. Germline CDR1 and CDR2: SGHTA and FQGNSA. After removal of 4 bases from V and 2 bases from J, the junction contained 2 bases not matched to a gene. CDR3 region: CASSWTSGPYEQYF. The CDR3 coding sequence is TGTGCCAGCAGCTGGACTAGCGGACCCTACGAGCAGTACTTC.

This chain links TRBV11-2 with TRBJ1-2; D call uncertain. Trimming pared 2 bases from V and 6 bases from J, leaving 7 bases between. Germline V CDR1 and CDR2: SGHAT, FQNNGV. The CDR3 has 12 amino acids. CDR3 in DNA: TGTGCCAGCAGCTTAATCCTCCATGGCTACACCTTC. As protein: CASSLILHGYTF.

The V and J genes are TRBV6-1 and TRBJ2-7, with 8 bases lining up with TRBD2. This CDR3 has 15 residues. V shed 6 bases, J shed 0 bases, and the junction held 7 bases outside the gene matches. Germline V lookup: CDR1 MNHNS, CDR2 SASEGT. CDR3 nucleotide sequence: TGTGCCAGCAGGGGCGGAACTAGCGGCTCCTACGAGCAGTACTTC. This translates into CASRGGTSGSYEQYF.

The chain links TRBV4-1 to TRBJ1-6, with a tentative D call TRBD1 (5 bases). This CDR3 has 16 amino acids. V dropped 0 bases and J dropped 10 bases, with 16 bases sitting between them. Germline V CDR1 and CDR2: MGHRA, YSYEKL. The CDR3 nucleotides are TGCGCCAGCAGCCAAGAACCTGGGGATCGGGGGTCACCCCTCCACTTT. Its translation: CASSQEPGDRGSPLHF.

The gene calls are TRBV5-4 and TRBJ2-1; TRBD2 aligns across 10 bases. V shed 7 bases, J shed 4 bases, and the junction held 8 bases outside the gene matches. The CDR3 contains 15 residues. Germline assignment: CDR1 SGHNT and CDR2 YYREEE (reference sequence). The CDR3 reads CASSSAGGTYNEQFF. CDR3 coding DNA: TGTGCCAGCTCTTCAGCGGGAGGGACGTACAATGAGCAGTTCTTC.

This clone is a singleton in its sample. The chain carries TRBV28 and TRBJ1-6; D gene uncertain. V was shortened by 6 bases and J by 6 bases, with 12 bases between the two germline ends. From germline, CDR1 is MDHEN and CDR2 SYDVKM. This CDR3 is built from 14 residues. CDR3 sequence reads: CASSAREINSPLHF. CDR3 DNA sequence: TGTGCCAGCAGCGCCCGGGAGATTAATTCACCCCTCCACTTT.

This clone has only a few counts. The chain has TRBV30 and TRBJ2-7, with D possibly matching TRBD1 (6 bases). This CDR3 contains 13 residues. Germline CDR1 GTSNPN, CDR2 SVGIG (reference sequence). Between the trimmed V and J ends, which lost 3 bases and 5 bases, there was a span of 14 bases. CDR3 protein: CAWSHNRQDEQYF. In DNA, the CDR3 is TGTGCCTGGAGCCATAACCGACAGGACGAGCAGTACTTC.